A selection of T cell receptor beta chains follows, all from one sample in a study of T cell repertoires in cytomegalovirus infection. In TCRdb, the reads were re-called with MiXCR into one record per CDR3 protein. This table holds hundreds of thousands of distinct CDR3 sequences, approximately 22% found once. Material for sequencing was CD8+ T cells from PBMCs. These receptors came from a human donor in good health (CMV status not recorded). Some clones in this sample may be carry-over from other donors' samples. The CDR3 runs from the conserved cysteine through the conserved F or W. Fields, in order: clone size, J gene, V gene, D gene, CDR3 length, CDR3 protein, CDR3 DNA. A D gene is named only where the DNA matches it firmly. Clone size is given for some rows only: seen once, a few or many times, or a class if the clone is expanded.

abundance: few; j_gene: TRBJ1-2; v_gene: TRBV28; d_gene: TRBD1; len: 16; CDR3aa: CASRLNTGGINYGYTF; CDR3nt: TGTGCCAGCAGACTGAACACAGGGGGCATAAACTATGGCTACACCTTC
abundance: -; j_gene: TRBJ2-1; v_gene: TRBV5-6; d_gene: -; len: 17; CDR3aa: CASSSPSGTPGTGEQFF; CDR3nt: TGTGCCAGCAGCTCCCCTTCCGGGACACCTGGGACCGGTGAGCAGTTCTTC
abundance: -; j_gene: TRBJ2-7; v_gene: TRBV28; d_gene: -; len: 13; CDR3aa: CASRGTGFYEQYF; CDR3nt: TGTGCCAGCAGAGGAACAGGTTTCTACGAGCAGTACTTC
abundance: few; j_gene: TRBJ1-5; v_gene: TRBV24-1; d_gene: TRBD1; len: 16; CDR3aa: CATSDGGQGAEQPQHF; CDR3nt: TGTGCCACCAGTGATGGGGGACAGGGAGCGGAGCAGCCCCAGCATTTT
abundance: few; j_gene: TRBJ2-3; v_gene: TRBV10-3; d_gene: TRBD2; len: 15; CDR3aa: CATRDGTSGADTQYF; CDR3nt: TGTGCCACCCGAGACGGGACTAGCGGGGCGGATACGCAGTATTTT
abundance: few; j_gene: TRBJ2-1; v_gene: TRBV9; d_gene: -; len: 15; CDR3aa: CASSVAGDGYNEQFF; CDR3nt: TGTGCCAGCAGCGTAGCAGGGGACGGCTACAATGAGCAGTTCTTC
abundance: -; j_gene: TRBJ2-2; v_gene: TRBV20-1; d_gene: -; len: 15; CDR3aa: CSALDPGESTGELFF; CDR3nt: TGCAGTGCACTAGATCCGGGGGAGAGCACCGGGGAGCTGTTTTTT
abundance: many; j_gene: TRBJ2-7; v_gene: TRBV14; d_gene: -; len: 15; CDR3aa: CASSQERDLRYEQYF; CDR3nt: TGTGCCAGCAGCCAAGAGAGGGACCTAAGGTACGAGCAGTACTTC
abundance: -; j_gene: TRBJ1-2; v_gene: TRBV5-6; d_gene: -; len: 14; CDR3aa: CASSFATGFRGYTF; CDR3nt: TGTGCCAGCAGCTTCGCAACAGGGTTTCGGGGCTACACCTTC
abundance: -; j_gene: TRBJ1-1; v_gene: TRBV15; d_gene: -; len: 17; CDR3aa: CATSRDLGREINTEAFF; CDR3nt: TGTGCCACCAGCAGAGATCTCGGCAGGGAGATTAACACTGAAGCTTTCTTT
abundance: -; j_gene: TRBJ2-1; v_gene: TRBV13; d_gene: -; len: 14; CDR3aa: CASSSIRTSNEQFF; CDR3nt: TGTGCCAGCAGCTCTATCAGGACAAGCAATGAGCAGTTCTTC
abundance: few; j_gene: TRBJ2-1; v_gene: TRBV11-1; d_gene: -; len: 14; CDR3aa: CASSKDSSYNEQFF; CDR3nt: TGTGCCAGCAGCAAGGACAGCTCCTACAATGAGCAGTTCTTC
abundance: -; j_gene: TRBJ1-2; v_gene: TRBV12-3/TRBV12-4; d_gene: TRBD1; len: 14; CDR3aa: CASTDRGRFYGYTF; CDR3nt: TGTGCCAGCACTGACAGGGGGCGCTTCTATGGCTACACCTTC
abundance: few; j_gene: TRBJ2-7; v_gene: TRBV12-3/TRBV12-4; d_gene: -; len: 16; CDR3aa: CASSLRPGPSSYEQYF; CDR3nt: TGTGCCAGCAGCCTACGTCCAGGGCCTAGCTCCTACGAGCAGTACTTC
abundance: few; j_gene: TRBJ2-2; v_gene: TRBV28; d_gene: TRBD1; len: 15; CDR3aa: CATLRGQGDTGELFF; CDR3nt: TGTGCCACCCTAAGGGGACAGGGAGACACCGGGGAGCTGTTTTTT
abundance: -; j_gene: TRBJ1-4; v_gene: TRBV25-1; d_gene: TRBD1; len: 15; CDR3aa: CASRARTGGNEKLFF; CDR3nt: TGTGCCAGCAGGGCCAGGACAGGGGGGAATGAAAAACTGTTTTTT
abundance: -; j_gene: TRBJ2-7; v_gene: TRBV5-6; d_gene: -; len: 13; CDR3aa: CASSPVMSYEQYF; CDR3nt: TGTGCCAGCAGCCCCGTTATGTCCTACGAGCAGTACTTC
abundance: few; j_gene: TRBJ2-3; v_gene: TRBV7-8; d_gene: TRBD1; len: 15; CDR3aa: CASSLLDRATDTQYF; CDR3nt: TGTGCCAGCAGCTTACTGGACAGGGCCACAGATACGCAGTATTTT
abundance: many; j_gene: TRBJ2-7; v_gene: TRBV9; d_gene: -; len: 15; CDR3aa: CASSVSGWSSYEQYF; CDR3nt: TGTGCCAGCAGCGTGAGCGGGTGGAGCTCCTACGAGCAGTACTTC
abundance: many; j_gene: TRBJ2-1; v_gene: TRBV30; d_gene: -; len: 10; CDR3aa: CAWGDNEQFF; CDR3nt: TGTGCCTGGGGAGATAATGAGCAGTTCTTC
abundance: few; j_gene: TRBJ2-7; v_gene: TRBV7-9; d_gene: -; len: 17; CDR3aa: CASSFPAVTGYSYEQYF; CDR3nt: TGTGCCAGCAGCTTCCCCGCAGTAACAGGTTACTCCTACGAGCAGTACTTC
abundance: many; j_gene: TRBJ2-3; v_gene: TRBV24-1; d_gene: TRBD2; len: 15; CDR3aa: CATSDWTSGEDTQYF; CDR3nt: TGTGCCACCAGTGATTGGACTAGCGGGGAAGATACGCAGTATTTT
abundance: few; j_gene: TRBJ2-3; v_gene: TRBV4-1; d_gene: -; len: 15; CDR3aa: CASSQDQNSGRRQYF; CDR3nt: TGCGCCAGCAGCCAAGATCAGAATAGCGGTCGTAGGCAGTATTTT
abundance: -; j_gene: TRBJ2-2; v_gene: TRBV13; d_gene: TRBD2; len: 19; CDR3aa: CVNVPPGLAGGSNTGELFF; CDR3nt: TGTGTTAACGTACCACCGGGACTAGCGGGGGGGAGTAACACCGGGGAGCTGTTTTTT
abundance: few; j_gene: TRBJ1-1; v_gene: TRBV6-5; d_gene: -; len: 12; CDR3aa: CASSFWGGEAFF; CDR3nt: TGTGCCAGCAGTTTTTGGGGTGGTGAAGCTTTCTTT
abundance: -; j_gene: TRBJ2-1; v_gene: TRBV29-1; d_gene: TRBD2; len: 14; CDR3aa: CSVATSGVYNEQFF; CDR3nt: TGCAGCGTCGCGACTAGCGGGGTTTACAATGAGCAGTTCTTC
abundance: -; j_gene: TRBJ2-2; v_gene: TRBV20-1; d_gene: -; len: 15; CDR3aa: CSARDSDSNTGELFF; CDR3nt: TGCAGTGCTAGAGATAGCGACAGCAACACCGGGGAGCTGTTTTTT
abundance: -; j_gene: TRBJ2-7; v_gene: TRBV20-1; d_gene: -; len: 15; CDR3aa: CSARDILGGFYEQYF; CDR3nt: TGCAGTGCTAGAGATATATTGGGGGGTTTCTACGAGCAGTACTTC
abundance: few; j_gene: TRBJ1-1; v_gene: TRBV9; d_gene: TRBD1; len: 14; CDR3aa: CASSVGGTGKLAFF; CDR3nt: TGTGCCAGCAGCGTAGGGGGGACAGGGAAGTTGGCTTTCTTT
abundance: -; j_gene: TRBJ1-2; v_gene: TRBV14; d_gene: -; len: 14; CDR3aa: CASSQVDLGYGYTF; CDR3nt: TGTGCCAGCAGCCAAGTGGATTTGGGCTATGGCTACACCTTC
abundance: -; j_gene: TRBJ1-2; v_gene: TRBV25-1; d_gene: -; len: 13; CDR3aa: CASSVMTAYGYTF; CDR3nt: TGTGCCAGCAGTGTCATGACAGCCTATGGCTACACCTTC
abundance: -; j_gene: TRBJ2-1; v_gene: TRBV19; d_gene: -; len: 14; CDR3aa: CASTPGGTGNEQFF; CDR3nt: TGTGCCAGTACCCCCGGGGGAACAGGGAATGAGCAGTTCTTC
abundance: -; j_gene: TRBJ2-1; v_gene: TRBV12-3/TRBV12-4; d_gene: -; len: 14; CDR3aa: CASSLWGLYNEQFF; CDR3nt: TGTGCCAGCAGTTTGTGGGGGTTATACAATGAGCAGTTCTTC
abundance: few; j_gene: TRBJ1-2; v_gene: TRBV5-6; d_gene: TRBD1; len: 14; CDR3aa: CASSWDSPNYGYTF; CDR3nt: TGTGCCAGCAGCTGGGACAGCCCTAACTATGGCTACACCTTC
abundance: few; j_gene: TRBJ2-3; v_gene: TRBV4-1; d_gene: -; len: 15; CDR3aa: CASSQDRRSTDTQYF; CDR3nt: TGCGCCAGCAGCCAGGACCGGAGGAGCACAGATACGCAGTATTTT
abundance: few; j_gene: TRBJ2-7; v_gene: TRBV2; d_gene: TRBD1; len: 14; CDR3aa: CASSENQGAYEQYF; CDR3nt: TGTGCCAGCAGTGAAAACCAGGGGGCGTACGAGCAGTACTTC
abundance: many; j_gene: TRBJ2-7; v_gene: TRBV6-1; d_gene: TRBD2; len: 15; CDR3aa: CASSELRSGGVEQYF; CDR3nt: TGTGCCAGCAGTGAATTGCGTAGCGGGGGGGTTGAGCAGTACTTC
abundance: -; j_gene: TRBJ1-5; v_gene: TRBV6-5; d_gene: -; len: 14; CDR3aa: CASSTGFSNQPQHF; CDR3nt: TGTGCCAGCAGTACAGGGTTTAGCAATCAGCCCCAGCATTTT
abundance: many; j_gene: TRBJ2-5; v_gene: TRBV27; d_gene: -; len: 15; CDR3aa: CASSLGGYLQETQYF; CDR3nt: TGTGCCAGCAGTTTGGGAGGATATCTCCAAGAGACCCAGTACTTC
abundance: -; j_gene: TRBJ2-5; v_gene: TRBV20-1; d_gene: TRBD2; len: 16; CDR3aa: CSARPTEASGGETQYF; CDR3nt: TGCAGTGCTAGACCTACAGAAGCTAGCGGGGGAGAGACCCAGTACTTC